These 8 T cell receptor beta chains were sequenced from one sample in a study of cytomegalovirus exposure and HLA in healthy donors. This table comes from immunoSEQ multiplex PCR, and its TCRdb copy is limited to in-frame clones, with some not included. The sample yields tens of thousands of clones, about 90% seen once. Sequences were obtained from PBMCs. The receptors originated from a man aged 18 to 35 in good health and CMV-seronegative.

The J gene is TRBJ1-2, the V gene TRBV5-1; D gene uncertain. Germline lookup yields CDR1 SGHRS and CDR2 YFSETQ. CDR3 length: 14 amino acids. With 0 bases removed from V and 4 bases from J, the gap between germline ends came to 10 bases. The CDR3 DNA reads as TGCGCCAGCAGCTTGGGCCGAGAGAGCTATGGCTACACCTTC. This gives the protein CASSLGRESYGYTF.

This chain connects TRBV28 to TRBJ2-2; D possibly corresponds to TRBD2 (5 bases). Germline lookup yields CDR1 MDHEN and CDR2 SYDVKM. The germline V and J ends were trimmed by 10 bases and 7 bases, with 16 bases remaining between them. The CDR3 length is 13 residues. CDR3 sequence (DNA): TGTGCCACAGAATACTCAGGAGGCGGGGAGCTGTTTTTT. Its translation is CATEYSGGGELFF.

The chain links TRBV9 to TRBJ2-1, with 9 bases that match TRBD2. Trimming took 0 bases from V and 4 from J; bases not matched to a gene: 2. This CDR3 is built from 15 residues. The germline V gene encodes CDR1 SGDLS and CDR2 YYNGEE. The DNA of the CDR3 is TGTGCCAGCAGCGTAGGGACTAGCGCTTACAATGAGCAGTTCTTC. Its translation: CASSVGTSAYNEQFF.

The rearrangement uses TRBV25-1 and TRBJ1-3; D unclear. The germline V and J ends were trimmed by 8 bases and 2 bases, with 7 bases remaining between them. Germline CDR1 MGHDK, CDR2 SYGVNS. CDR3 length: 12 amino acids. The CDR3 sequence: CASLSPGNTIYF. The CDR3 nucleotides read TGTGCCAGCCTATCCCCTGGAAACACCATATATTTT.

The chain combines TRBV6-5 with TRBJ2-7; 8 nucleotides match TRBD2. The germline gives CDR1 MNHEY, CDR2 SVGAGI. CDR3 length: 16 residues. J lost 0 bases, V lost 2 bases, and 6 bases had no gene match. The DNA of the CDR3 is TGTGCCAGCAGTTACCGTGCTAGCGGGTACTCCTACGAGCAGTACTTC. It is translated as CASSYRASGYSYEQYF.

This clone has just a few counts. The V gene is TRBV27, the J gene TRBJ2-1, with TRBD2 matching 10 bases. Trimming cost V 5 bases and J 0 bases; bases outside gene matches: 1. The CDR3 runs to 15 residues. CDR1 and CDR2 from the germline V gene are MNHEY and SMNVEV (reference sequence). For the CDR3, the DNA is TGTGCCAGCAGTCCTAGCGGGAGCTCCTACAATGAGCAGTTCTTC. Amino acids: CASSPSGSSYNEQFF.

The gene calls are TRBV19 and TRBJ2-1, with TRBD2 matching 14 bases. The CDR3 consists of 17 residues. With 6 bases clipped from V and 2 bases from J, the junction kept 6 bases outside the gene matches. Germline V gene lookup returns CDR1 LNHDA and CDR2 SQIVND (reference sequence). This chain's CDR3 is CASRGLAGVGTYNEQFF. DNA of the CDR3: TGTGCCAGTAGGGGACTAGCGGGAGTTGGGACCTACAATGAGCAGTTCTTC.

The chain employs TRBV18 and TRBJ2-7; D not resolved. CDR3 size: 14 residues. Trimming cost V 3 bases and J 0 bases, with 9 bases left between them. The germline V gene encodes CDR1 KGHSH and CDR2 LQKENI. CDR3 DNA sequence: TGTGCCAGCTCACCTAGCCAGCTCTCCTACGAGCAGTACTTC. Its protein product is CASSPSQLSYEQYF.